This T cell receptor beta chain was identified during a study of T cell repertoires in cytomegalovirus infection. Study-wide background: CMV infection together with matching HLA type was indicated by public TCR beta signatures.

The germline V gene has CDR1 SGHKS and CDR2 YYEKEE (reference sequence). Germline trimming cut 2 bases from V and 1 base from J; bases unmatched to any gene: 11. This CDR3 has 17 amino acids. Study-wide points: Of the TCR beta families, the public ones yielded a cumulative frequency that identified carriers of CMV plus the relevant HLA.

This clonotype has just a few counts. What it binds is unknown. One entry per CDR3 protein, called by TCRdb with MiXCR from the reads. The sample records hundreds of thousands of distinct CDR3 sequences, 25% to 30% being singletons. The sequence derives from a human donor in good health (CMV status not recorded). Some clones in this sample may be carry-over from other donors' samples. The sample in question was cultured PBMCs, obtained from culture after CMV antigen stimulation. The J gene is TRBJ2-5, the V gene TRBV5-5, with 7 bases that match TRBD2. CDR3 sequence: CASSFFAAGRIQETQYF. The CDR3 DNA sequence: TGTGCCAGCAGCTTCTTCGCAGCGGGACGAATCCAAGAGACCCAGTACTTC. The complete variable domain, with remaining parts taken from reference TRBV5-5 and TRBJ2-5, reads DAGVTQSPTHLIKTRGQQVTLRCSPISGHKSVSWYQQVLGQGPQFIFQYYEKEERGRGNFPDRFSARQFPNYSSELNVNALLLGDSALYLCASSFFAAGRIQETQYFGPGTRLLVL.